The clone carrying this TCR beta chain has only a few counts. The CDR3 is 14 amino acids. Trimming pared 4 bases from V and 7 bases from J, leaving 16 bases between. This entry belongs to a study of human T cells and chemical hapten exposure. The authors' processing: Sampled TCR counts reached a median of roughly 100,000 per sample, with values ranging from about 20,000 to 750,000. MiXCR, run by TCRdb on the RACE reads, gives a single entry per CDR3 protein. In this record, the V and J calls reflect TCRdb's handling and not the investigators' own analysis. The sample lists over 300,000 distinct CDR3 sequences, 4.5% to 6% seen once, with approximately 2.8% in the top ten. The time point denotes: pre-sensitization, week 0. Noted treatment: therapeutic diphenylcyclopropenone sensitization with weekly scalp DPC. Donors were 18 to 70-year-old alopecia patients suitable for DPC. Before extraction, the whole blood was not fractionated, and total RNA was taken from it.

This specimen was whole blood, taken in connection with sensitization to the hapten diphenylcyclopropenone (DPC). The chain has TRBV12-3 or TRBV12-4 and TRBJ1-2; D not resolved. The source is a woman aged 50 to 60 with alopecia areata. Some clones in this sample may be carry-over from other donors' samples. The CDR3 loop reads CASSSSGQYSGYTF. CDR3 nucleotides: TGTGCCAGCAGTTCCTCCGGGCAGTACTCTGGCTACACCTTC.